These 19 T cell receptor beta chains originate from one sample sequenced in a study of identical twins. TCRdb itself ran the 5' RACE reads through MiXCR, one entry per CDR3 protein. The table lists some 760,000 distinct CDR3 sequences, roughly 20% of them singletons, with under 15% in the top ten. A further study also used this sample, focusing on T cells expressing NK-cell markers.

Sequencing was carried out using PBMCs. The receptors originated from a woman aged 18 to 35 in good health.

The rearrangement joins TRBV10-3 to TRBJ2-6; tentatively, D is TRBD1 or TRBD2 (5 bases each). Germline CDR1 is ENHRY and CDR2 is SYGVKD. V was trimmed by 4 bases and J by 0 bases, leaving 13 bases between them. The CDR3 has 17 amino acids. The CDR3 loop is CAISGDGLSSGANVLTF. The DNA for the CDR3 is TGTGCCATCAGTGGGGACGGATTGAGCTCTGGGGCCAACGTCCTGACTTTC.

The V call is TRBV20-1, the J call TRBJ2-1; D is undetermined. The CDR3 is 14 amino acids. Germline CDR1 and CDR2: DFQATT and SNEGSKA (reference sequence). V lost 5 bases and J 6 bases, leaving 17 bases between the germline ends. CDR3 residues: CSAFDARPVNEQFF. The CDR3 bases are TGCAGTGCTTTTGACGCAAGGCCCGTCAATGAGCAGTTCTTC.

V usage is TRBV7-2 and J usage is TRBJ2-7; D unresolved. Deletions cut 4 bases from V and 6 bases from J, with 7 bases between. The CDR3 has 11 residues. CDR1 and CDR2 (germline): SGHTA, FQGNSA. The CDR3 region has the DNA TGTGCCAGCAGCTCCTTGGTCGAGCAGTACTTC. Its translation is CASSSLVEQYF. Drawing the rest from reference TRBV7-2 and TRBJ2-7, the complete variable domain is GAGVSQSPSNKVTEKGKDVELRCDPISGHTALYWYRQSLGQGLEFLIYFQGNSAPDKSGLPSDRFSAERTGGSVSTLTIQRTQQEDSAVYLCASSSLVEQYFGPGTRLTVT.

Ten or more counts support this clonotype. This chain links TRBV12-3 or TRBV12-4 with TRBJ2-2; 10 bases map to TRBD2. This CDR3 comprises 14 residues. V shed 6 bases, J shed 8 bases, and the junction held 6 bases outside the gene matches. CDR3 protein: CASSPLAGAGELFF. The CDR3 nucleotides read TGTGCCAGCAGCCCTCTAGCGGGAGCAGGGGAGCTGTTTTTT.

This clonotype has more than one count but fewer than ten. The chain combines TRBV20-1 with TRBJ2-7, with 7 bases identical to TRBD1. The CDR3 totals 12 residues. Looked up from germline, CDR1 is DFQATT and CDR2 is SNEGSKA (reference sequence). The trim removed 7 bases at V and 2 bases at J, leaving 5 bases unmatched. The CDR3 DNA sequence: TGCAGTGGCGAGACAGGGACCTACGAGCAGTACTTC. Its protein product is CSGETGTYEQYF.

This clonotype was recorded a few times. V is TRBV7-8 and J is TRBJ2-7; D unclear. Trimming pared 1 base from V and 5 bases from J, leaving 6 bases between. Germline V gene data show CDR1 as SGHVS and CDR2 as FQNEAQ. The CDR3 loop spans 12 amino acids. This chain's CDR3 is CASSLVSDEQYF. DNA for the CDR3: TGTGCCAGCAGCTTAGTAAGCGACGAGCAGTACTTC.

The genes are TRBV4-3 and TRBJ2-1, with D perhaps TRBD1 (5 bases). Per germline, CDR1 LGHNA and CDR2 YSLEER. CDR3 length: 14 residues. Trimming took 1 base from V and 8 from J, leaving 12 bases between them. The CDR3 DNA reads TGCGCCAGCAGCCAAGTCCCAGGGTGGCATGAGCAGTTCTTC. It encodes CASSQVPGWHEQFF.

As to this clonotype: The junction and the germline gene differ at one end; a read error may be behind it. Written as DNA, the CDR3 is TGTGCCAGCAGCGCCGGGACTAGCGGGGGAAATACGCAGTGTTTT. It yields the protein CASSAGTSGGNTQCF. The rearrangement joins TRBV9 to TRBJ2-3, with 14 bases matching TRBD2. In germline, CDR1 is SGDLS, CDR2 YYNGEE. The CDR3 runs to 15 residues.

In its sample, this clonotype was seen a few times. V and J are TRBV11-1 and TRBJ1-2; 12 bases map to TRBD1. The CDR3 is 18 residues long. CDR1 and CDR2 (germline): SGHAT, FQDESV (reference sequence). V lost 5 bases to trimming and J lost 4 bases; unmatched junction nucleotides: 14. Written as DNA, the CDR3 is TGTGCCAGCAGCGGCCGCCGGGACAGGGGGCAATACGGCTATGGCTACACCTTC. This sequence encodes CASSGRRDRGQYGYGYTF.

The rearrangement uses TRBV5-1 and TRBJ2-2; 12 bases agree with TRBD2. After removal of 1 base from V and 2 bases from J, the junction contained 3 bases not matched to a gene. The CDR3 spans 17 residues. Per the germline V gene, CDR1 is SGHRS and CDR2 is YFSETQ. As DNA, the CDR3 is TGCGCCAGCAGCTTGACTAGCGGGGGGCGTAACACCGGGGAGCTGTTTTTT. It yields the protein CASSLTSGGRNTGELFF. The complete variable domain, with remaining parts taken from reference TRBV5-1 and TRBJ2-2, reads KAGVTQTPRYLIKTRGQQVTLSCSPISGHRSVSWYQQTPGQGLQFLFEYFSETQRNKGNFPGRFSGRQFSNSRSEMNVSTLELGDSALYLCASSLTSGGRNTGELFFGEGSRLTVL.

This clonotype was recorded a few times. The rearrangement links TRBV29-1 to TRBJ2-1, with TRBD1 as a possible D gene (6 bases). The germline V gene has CDR1 SQVTM and CDR2 ANQGSEA. The CDR3 sequence is 11 residues long. V gave up 6 bases and J gave up 7 bases, with 10 bases separating them. The CDR3, as DNA: TGCAGCGTAGTTAGGGGGAATGAGCAGTTCTTC. It is translated as CSVVRGNEQFF.

This clonotype was picked up a small number of times. The chain carries TRBV15 and TRBJ1-6; D unclear. The germline CDR1 and CDR2 sequences are LNHNV and YYDKDF (reference sequence). The CDR3 consists of 15 residues. Trimming left V 5 bases short and J 3 bases short, with 11 bases between. The CDR3 region has the DNA TGTGCCACCAGCGAGGCCCTAAACTATAATTCACCCCTCCACTTT. It yields the protein CATSEALNYNSPLHF.

The chain links TRBV5-1 to TRBJ2-3; D is possibly TRBD2 (6 bases). The germline V gene encodes CDR1 SGHRS and CDR2 YFSETQ. V was trimmed by 5 bases and J by 6 bases, leaving 13 bases between them. This CDR3 spans 13 amino acids. DNA of the CDR3: TGCGCCAGCAGACAGCCGGGAGTGGATACGCAGTATTTT. Translation gives CASRQPGVDTQYF.

V usage is TRBV27 and J usage is TRBJ2-1; D is unclear. The V end lost 8 bases, the J end lost 0 bases, and 20 bases lay between the germline ends. CDR3 size: 17 residues. Germline loops: CDR1 MNHEY, CDR2 SMNVEV (reference sequence). CDR3 sequence: CASVQRSAASSYNEQFF. In DNA, the CDR3 is TGTGCCAGCGTTCAGAGGTCGGCGGCCAGCTCCTACAATGAGCAGTTCTTC.

This clonotype was seen a handful of times. The gene calls are TRBV9 and TRBJ2-5, with 10 bases aligning to TRBD2. The V gene end was trimmed by 8 bases and the J gene end by 2 bases; junction bases not matched to a gene: 9. The CDR3 contains 15 residues. Germline V lookup: CDR1 SGDLS, CDR2 YYNGEE. The CDR3: CASQTGTSVQETQYF. CDR3 nucleotide sequence: TGTGCCAGTCAGACCGGGACTAGCGTACAAGAGACCCAGTACTTC.

The CDR3 region is CSATNSVLSTDTQYF. CDR3 nucleotides: TGCAGCGCTACCAATAGCGTCTTATCTACAGATACGCAGTATTTT. The chain employs TRBV29-1 and TRBJ2-3; a possible D gene is TRBD2 (5 bases). V lost 7 bases and J 3 bases, leaving 20 bases between the germline ends. The length of the CDR3 is 15 residues. CDR1 SQVTM and CDR2 ANQGSEA come from the germline V gene.

This clonotype was seen a few times. The chain carries TRBV29-1 and TRBJ2-3; a possible D gene is TRBD1 (5 bases). The CDR3 has 12 residues. Trimming took off 4 bases at V and 6 bases at J, with 11 bases between the two ends. Germline V gives CDR1 SQVTM, CDR2 ANQGSEA. CDR3 bases: TGCAGCGTTGGGGTAGGGGCCGATACGCAGTATTTT. Amino acid sequence: CSVGVGADTQYF.

The gene calls are TRBV11-2 and TRBJ2-1; 8 bases match TRBD2. Germline V gene lookup returns CDR1 SGHAT and CDR2 FQNNGV. V gave up 5 bases and J gave up 8 bases; unmatched junction bases: 11. The CDR3 runs 15 residues. CDR3 DNA: TGTGCCAGCAGCATAAGATGGACTAGCAAGGATGAGCAGTTCTTC. Its translation is CASSIRWTSKDEQFF.

V and J are TRBV20-1 and TRBJ2-7; no clear D. The CDR3 length is 11 residues. Germline loops: CDR1 DFQATT, CDR2 SNEGSKA (reference sequence). The V end lost 1 base, the J end lost 7 bases, and 8 bases lay between the germline ends. CDR3 nucleotides: TGCAGTGCTAGAGCGGTTAAGGAGCAGTACTTC. This sequence encodes CSARAVKEQYF.